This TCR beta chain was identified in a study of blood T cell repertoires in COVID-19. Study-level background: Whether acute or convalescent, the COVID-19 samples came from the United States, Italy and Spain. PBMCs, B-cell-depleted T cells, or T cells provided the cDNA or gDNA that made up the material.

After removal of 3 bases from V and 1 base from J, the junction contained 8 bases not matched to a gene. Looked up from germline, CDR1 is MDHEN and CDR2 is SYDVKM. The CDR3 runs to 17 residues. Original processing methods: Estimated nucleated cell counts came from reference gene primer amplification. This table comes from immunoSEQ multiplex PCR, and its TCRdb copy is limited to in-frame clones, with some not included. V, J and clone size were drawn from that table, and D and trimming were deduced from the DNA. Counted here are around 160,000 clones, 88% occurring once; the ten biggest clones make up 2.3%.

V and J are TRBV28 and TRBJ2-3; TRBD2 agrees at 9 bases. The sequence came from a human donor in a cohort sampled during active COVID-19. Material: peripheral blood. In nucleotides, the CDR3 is TGTGCCAGCAGTTTGAGCGGGGGGCCCTTTCGCACAGATACGCAGTATTTT. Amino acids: CASSLSGGPFRTDTQYF.